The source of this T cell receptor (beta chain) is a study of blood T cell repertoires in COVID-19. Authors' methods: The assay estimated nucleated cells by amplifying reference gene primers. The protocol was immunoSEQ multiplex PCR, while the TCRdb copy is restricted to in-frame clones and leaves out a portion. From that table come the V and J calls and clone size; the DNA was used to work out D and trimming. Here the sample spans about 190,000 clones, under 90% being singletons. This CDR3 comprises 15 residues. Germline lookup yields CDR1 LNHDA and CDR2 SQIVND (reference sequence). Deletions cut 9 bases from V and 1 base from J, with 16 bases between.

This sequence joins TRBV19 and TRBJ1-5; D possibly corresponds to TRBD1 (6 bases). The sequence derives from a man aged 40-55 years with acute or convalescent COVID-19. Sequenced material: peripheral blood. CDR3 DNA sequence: TGTGCCAGCCGCCGGGACAACCAGAGCAATCAGCCCCAGCATTTT. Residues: CASRRDNQSNQPQHF.